This TCR beta chain was sequenced for a study of tumor and adjacent non-tumor tissue in lung cancer. On this clonotype itself: Mismatch with germline at one junction end may stem from a read error.

This sample's RNA came from whole unsorted tissue. The library came from three nested PCR rounds adapted from ARM-PCR protocols. One entry per CDR3 protein results from TCRdb running MiXCR on the multiplex PCR reads. In the table there are approximately 130,000 distinct CDR3 sequences, about 66% of which are singletons. Sequencing input: lung tumor tissue. The clonotype originates from a man aged 25 to 45 with non-small cell lung cancer.

CDR3 sequence reads: CTSSQALAGGSSEQYF. The CDR3 nucleotides are TGCACCAGCAGCCAAGCCCTAGCGGGGGGCTCGAGCGAGCAGTACTTC. This chain connects TRBV4-3 to TRBJ2-7; TRBD2 matches at 11 bases. The length of the CDR3 is 16 residues. Germline V lookup: CDR1 LGHNA, CDR2 YSLEER.